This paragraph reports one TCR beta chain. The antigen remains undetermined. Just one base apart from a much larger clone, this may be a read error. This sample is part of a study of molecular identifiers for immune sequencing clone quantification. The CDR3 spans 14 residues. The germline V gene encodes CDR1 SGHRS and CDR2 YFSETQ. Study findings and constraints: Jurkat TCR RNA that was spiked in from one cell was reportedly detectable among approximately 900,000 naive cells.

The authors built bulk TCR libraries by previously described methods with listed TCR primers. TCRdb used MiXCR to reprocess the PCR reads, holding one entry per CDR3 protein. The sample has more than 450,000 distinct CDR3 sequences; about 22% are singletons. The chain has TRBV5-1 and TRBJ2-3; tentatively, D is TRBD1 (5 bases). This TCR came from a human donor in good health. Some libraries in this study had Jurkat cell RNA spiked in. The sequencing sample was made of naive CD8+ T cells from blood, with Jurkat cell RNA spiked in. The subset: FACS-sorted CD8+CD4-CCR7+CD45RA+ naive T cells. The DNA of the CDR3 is TGCGCCAGCGGCTTGGACAAGGGCACAGATACGCAGTATTTT. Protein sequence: CASGLDKGTDTQYF.